The next 7 T cell receptor beta chains were all read from a single sample in a study of post-analysis software for immune sequencing data. Regarding the study as a whole: Comparison of patients with controls showed 4 to 6 TRBV segments more frequent in patients, TRBV5-6, TRBV5-1 and TRBV20-1 among them.

cDNA libraries of TCR beta carried unique molecular identifiers. MiXCR, run by TCRdb on the PCR reads, gives a single entry per CDR3 protein. The sample includes around 400,000 distinct CDR3 sequences, roughly 35% of them seen just once. These receptors lack a known antigen. Sequenced material: blood. Receptors were obtained from a girl between 5 and 17 years old with multiple sclerosis.

This rearrangement joins TRBV7-2 to TRBJ2-1; 7 bases line up with TRBD2. The CDR3 sequence is 17 residues long. With V trimmed by 2 bases and J by 6 bases, 13 bases remained unmatched. From germline, CDR1 is SGHTA and CDR2 FQGNSA. The CDR3: CASSLFSEVAGSNEQFF. The CDR3 coding sequence is TGTGCCAGCAGCTTATTCTCTGAGGTAGCGGGTTCCAATGAGCAGTTCTTC.

This clonotype was detected only a few times. V and J are TRBV27 and TRBJ1-6; no firm D call. V was cut by 2 bases and J by 12 bases, with 11 bases left in between. Germline CDR1 reads MNHEY; CDR2 reads SMNVEV (reference sequence). The CDR3 is 13 residues long. The CDR3: CASSLGVPRPLHF. CDR3 DNA: TGTGCCAGCAGTTTAGGAGTCCCTCGACCCCTCCACTTT.

There are a few counts of this clonotype. CDR3: CASSSIRDRGFLAGANVLTF. CDR3 DNA: TGTGCCAGCAGTTCCATCCGGGACAGGGGGTTTCTAGCTGGGGCCAACGTCCTGACTTTC. The chain employs TRBV12-3 or TRBV12-4 and TRBJ2-6, with 11 bases aligning to TRBD1. V was pared by 4 bases and J by 2 bases, with 13 bases of the junction left unmatched. The CDR3 is 20 residues long.

This clonotype showed up just a few times. The J gene is TRBJ1-2, the V gene TRBV12-3 or TRBV12-4; maybe TRBD1 (5 bases). The CDR3 consists of 16 residues. Trimming removed 5 bases from V and 2 bases from J, with 18 bases in between. The CDR3 loop is CASSPESGRLNYGYTF. The DNA of the CDR3 is TGTGCCAGCAGTCCAGAGTCGGGACGGCTGAACTATGGCTACACCTTC.

This clonotype has just a few counts. J is TRBJ1-2 and V is TRBV6-6, with 8 nucleotides matching TRBD1. CDR1 and CDR2 (germline): MNHNY, SVGAGI (reference sequence). There are 14 residues in the CDR3. Unmatched junction bases numbered 10, after V lost 10 bases and J lost 3 bases. CDR3 sequence reads: CATQGQGKDYGYTF. Written as DNA, the CDR3 is TGTGCCACCCAAGGACAGGGTAAAGACTATGGCTACACCTTC.

This clonotype was detected a few times. This rearrangement joins TRBV7-2 to TRBJ2-1, with 7 bases matching TRBD2. Germline trimming cut 5 bases from V and 3 bases from J; bases unmatched to any gene: 16. This CDR3 is built from 18 residues. Germline CDR1 reads SGHTA; CDR2 reads FQGNSA. Here the CDR3 DNA reads TGTGCCAGCAGCATACCTAGACTAATGGCGGGGGACTACAATGAGCAGTTCTTC. It encodes CASSIPRLMAGDYNEQFF.

This clonotype was found a few times. As DNA, the CDR3 is TGTGCCAGCAGTTACTCGCTCCGAGGGAAGAACTATGGCTACACCTTC. It yields the protein CASSYSLRGKNYGYTF. The rearrangement joins TRBV6-5 to TRBJ1-2; D unresolved. Germline CDR1 is MNHEY and CDR2 is SVGAGI. Trimming pared 0 bases from V and 2 bases from J, leaving 13 bases between. CDR3 size: 16 residues.